This TCR beta chain is drawn from a study of cytomegalovirus exposure and HLA in healthy donors. Study at large: Earlier sequencing of around 190 million T cells yielded approximately 100 million unique TCR beta sequences.

PCR used 60 Vbeta primers and 13 Jbeta primers. Repertoires were generated with immunoSEQ multiplex PCR, while TCRdb's copy carries only in-frame clones and drops some. The sample carries roughly 99,000 clones, 60% to 85% recorded once. CDR1 is MNHNY, CDR2 SVGAGI, per germline (reference sequence). Trimming stripped 0 bases from V and 8 bases from J, with 5 bases between. The CDR3 sequence is 12 residues long. Study-level points and caveats: Later work found most CMV-associated TCR beta chains apparently HLA-restricted. Previous analysis showed most TCR beta V segments were productive about 90% or about 30% of the time.

This clone was counted a few times. Its antigen remains unknown. The chain couples TRBV6-6 to TRBJ2-1; possibly TRBD1 for D (5 bases). The source material was PBMCs. This TCR was sampled from a man in his 60s in good health and CMV-seropositive. Here the CDR3 reads CASSYSGDEQFF. The DNA for the CDR3 is TGTGCCAGCAGTTACTCAGGGGATGAGCAGTTCTTC.